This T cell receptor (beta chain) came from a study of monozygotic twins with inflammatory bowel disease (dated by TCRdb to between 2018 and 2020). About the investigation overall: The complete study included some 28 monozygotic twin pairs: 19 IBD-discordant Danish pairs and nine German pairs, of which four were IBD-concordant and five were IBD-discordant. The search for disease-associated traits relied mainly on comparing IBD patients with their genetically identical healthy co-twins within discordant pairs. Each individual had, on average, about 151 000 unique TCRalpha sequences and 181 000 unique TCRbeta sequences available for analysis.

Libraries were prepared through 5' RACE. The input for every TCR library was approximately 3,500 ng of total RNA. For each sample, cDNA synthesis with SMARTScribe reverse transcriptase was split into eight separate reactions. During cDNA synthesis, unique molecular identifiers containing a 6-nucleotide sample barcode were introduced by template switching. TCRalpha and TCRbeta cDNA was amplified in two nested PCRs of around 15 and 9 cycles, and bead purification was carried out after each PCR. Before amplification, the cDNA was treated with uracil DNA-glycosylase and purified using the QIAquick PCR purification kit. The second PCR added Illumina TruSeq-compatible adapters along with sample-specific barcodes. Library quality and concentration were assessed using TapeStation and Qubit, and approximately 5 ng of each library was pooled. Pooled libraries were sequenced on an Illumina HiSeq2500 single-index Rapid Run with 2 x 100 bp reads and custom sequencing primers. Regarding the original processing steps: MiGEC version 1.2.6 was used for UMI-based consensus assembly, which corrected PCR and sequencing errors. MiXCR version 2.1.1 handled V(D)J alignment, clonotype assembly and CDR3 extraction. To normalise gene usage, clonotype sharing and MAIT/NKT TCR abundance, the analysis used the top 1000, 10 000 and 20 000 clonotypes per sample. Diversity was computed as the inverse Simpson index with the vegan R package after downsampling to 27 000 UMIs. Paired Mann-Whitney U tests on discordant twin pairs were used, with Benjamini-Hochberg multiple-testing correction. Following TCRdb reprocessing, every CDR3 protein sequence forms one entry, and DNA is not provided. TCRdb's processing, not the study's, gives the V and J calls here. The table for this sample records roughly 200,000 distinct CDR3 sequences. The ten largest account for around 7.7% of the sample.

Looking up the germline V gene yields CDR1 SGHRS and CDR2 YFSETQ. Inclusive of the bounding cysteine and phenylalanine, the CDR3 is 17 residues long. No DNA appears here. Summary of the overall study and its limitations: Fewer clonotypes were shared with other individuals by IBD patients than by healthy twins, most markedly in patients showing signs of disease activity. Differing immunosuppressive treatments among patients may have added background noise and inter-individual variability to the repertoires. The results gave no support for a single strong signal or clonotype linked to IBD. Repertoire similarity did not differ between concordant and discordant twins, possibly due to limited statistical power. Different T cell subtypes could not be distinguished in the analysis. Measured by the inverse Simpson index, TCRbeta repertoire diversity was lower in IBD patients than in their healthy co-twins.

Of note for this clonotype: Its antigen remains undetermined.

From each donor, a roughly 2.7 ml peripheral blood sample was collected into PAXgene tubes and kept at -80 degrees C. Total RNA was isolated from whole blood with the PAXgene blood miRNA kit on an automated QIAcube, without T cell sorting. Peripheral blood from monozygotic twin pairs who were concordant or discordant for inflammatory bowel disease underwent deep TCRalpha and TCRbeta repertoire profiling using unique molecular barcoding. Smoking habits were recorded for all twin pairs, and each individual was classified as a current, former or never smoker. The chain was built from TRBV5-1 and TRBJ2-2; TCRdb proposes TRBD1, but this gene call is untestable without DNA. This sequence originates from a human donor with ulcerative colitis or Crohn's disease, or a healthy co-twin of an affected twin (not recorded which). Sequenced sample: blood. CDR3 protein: CASSPLARGDNTGELFF.